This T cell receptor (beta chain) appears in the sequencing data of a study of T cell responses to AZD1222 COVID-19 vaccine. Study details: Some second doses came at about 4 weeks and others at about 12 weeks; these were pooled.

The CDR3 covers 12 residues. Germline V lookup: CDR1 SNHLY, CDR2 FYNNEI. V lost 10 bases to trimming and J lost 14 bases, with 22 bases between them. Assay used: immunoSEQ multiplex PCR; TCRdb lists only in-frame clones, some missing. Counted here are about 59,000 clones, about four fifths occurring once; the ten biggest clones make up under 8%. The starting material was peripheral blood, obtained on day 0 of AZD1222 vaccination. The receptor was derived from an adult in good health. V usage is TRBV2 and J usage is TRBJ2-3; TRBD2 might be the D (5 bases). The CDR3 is CATQEDPGSGYF. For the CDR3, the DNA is TGTGCCACCCAGGAGGATCCCGGCTCGGGGTATTTT. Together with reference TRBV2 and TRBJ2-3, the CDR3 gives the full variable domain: EPEVTQTPSHQVTQMGQEVILRCVPISNHLYFYWYRQILGQKVEFLVSFYNNEISEKSEIFDDQFSVERPDGSNFTLKIRSTKLEDSAMYFCATQEDPGSGYFGPGTRLTVL.